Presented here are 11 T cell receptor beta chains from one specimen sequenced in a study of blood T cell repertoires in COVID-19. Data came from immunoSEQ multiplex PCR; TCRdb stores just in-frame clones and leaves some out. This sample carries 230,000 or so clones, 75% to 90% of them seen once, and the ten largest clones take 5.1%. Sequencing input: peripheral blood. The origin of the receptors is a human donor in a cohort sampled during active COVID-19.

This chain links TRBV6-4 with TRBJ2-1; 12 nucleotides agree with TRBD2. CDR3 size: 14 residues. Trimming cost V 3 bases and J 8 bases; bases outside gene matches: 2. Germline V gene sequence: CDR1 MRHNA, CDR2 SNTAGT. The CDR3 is CASSELAGGYEQFF. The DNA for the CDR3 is TGTGCCAGCAGTGAACTAGCGGGAGGATATGAGCAGTTCTTC.

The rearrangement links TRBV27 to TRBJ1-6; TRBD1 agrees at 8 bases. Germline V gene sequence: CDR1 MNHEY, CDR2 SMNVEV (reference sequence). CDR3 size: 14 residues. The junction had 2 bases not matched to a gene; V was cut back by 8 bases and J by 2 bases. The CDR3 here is CASQGAPYNSPLHF. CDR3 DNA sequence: TGTGCCAGCCAGGGGGCGCCCTATAATTCACCCCTCCACTTT.

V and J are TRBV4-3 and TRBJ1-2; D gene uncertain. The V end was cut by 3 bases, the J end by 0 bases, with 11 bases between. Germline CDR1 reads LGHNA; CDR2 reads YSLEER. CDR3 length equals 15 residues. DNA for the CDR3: TGCGCCAGCAGCCAGAGGGCCCCAGCTAACTATGGCTACACCTTC. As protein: CASSQRAPANYGYTF.

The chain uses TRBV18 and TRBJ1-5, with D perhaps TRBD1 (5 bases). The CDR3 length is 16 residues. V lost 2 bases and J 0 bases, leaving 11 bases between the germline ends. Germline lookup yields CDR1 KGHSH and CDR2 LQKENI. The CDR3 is CASSPKAQGSNQPQHF. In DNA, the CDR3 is TGTGCCAGCTCACCAAAGGCGCAGGGTAGCAATCAGCCCCAGCATTTT.

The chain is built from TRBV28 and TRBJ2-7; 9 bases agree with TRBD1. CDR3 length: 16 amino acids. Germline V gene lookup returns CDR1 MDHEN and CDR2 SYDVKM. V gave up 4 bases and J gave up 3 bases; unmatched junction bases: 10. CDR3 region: CASSSSGTGLLYEQYF. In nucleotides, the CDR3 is TGTGCCAGCAGTTCCTCCGGGACAGGGCTACTCTACGAGCAGTACTTC.

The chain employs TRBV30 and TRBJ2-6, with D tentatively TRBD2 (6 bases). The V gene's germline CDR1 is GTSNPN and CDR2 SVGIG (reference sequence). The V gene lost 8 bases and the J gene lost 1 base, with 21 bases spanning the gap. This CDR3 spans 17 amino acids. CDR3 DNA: TGTGCCCCCGAAAACCAGACGGGGGAGTCTGGGGCCAACGTCCTGACTTTC. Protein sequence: CAPENQTGESGANVLTF.

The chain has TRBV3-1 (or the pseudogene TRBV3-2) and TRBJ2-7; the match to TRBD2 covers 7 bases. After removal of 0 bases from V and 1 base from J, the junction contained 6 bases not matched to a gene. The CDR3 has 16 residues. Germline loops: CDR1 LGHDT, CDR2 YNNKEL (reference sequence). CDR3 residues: CASSQDRAAGSYEQYF. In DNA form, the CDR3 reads TGTGCCAGCAGCCAAGATCGGGCAGCGGGGTCCTACGAGCAGTACTTC.

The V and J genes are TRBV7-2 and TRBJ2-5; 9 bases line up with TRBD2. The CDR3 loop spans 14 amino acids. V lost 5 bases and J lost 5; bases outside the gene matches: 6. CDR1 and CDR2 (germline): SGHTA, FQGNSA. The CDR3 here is CASSTGTSRETQYF. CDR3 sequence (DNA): TGTGCCAGCAGCACCGGGACTAGCCGCGAGACCCAGTACTTC.

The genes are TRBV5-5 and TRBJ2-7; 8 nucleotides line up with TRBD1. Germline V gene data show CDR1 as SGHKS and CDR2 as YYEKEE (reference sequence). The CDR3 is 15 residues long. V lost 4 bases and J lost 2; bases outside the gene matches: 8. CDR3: CASSLQGQGTYEQYF. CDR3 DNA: TGTGCCAGCAGCCTACAAGGACAGGGAACCTACGAGCAGTACTTC.

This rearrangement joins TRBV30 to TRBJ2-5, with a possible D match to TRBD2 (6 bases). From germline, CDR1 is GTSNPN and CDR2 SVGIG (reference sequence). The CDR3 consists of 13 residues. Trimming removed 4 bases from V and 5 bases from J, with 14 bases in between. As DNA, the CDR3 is TGTGCCTGGAATCGGGGGTTCGGGGAGACCCAGTACTTC. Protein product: CAWNRGFGETQYF.

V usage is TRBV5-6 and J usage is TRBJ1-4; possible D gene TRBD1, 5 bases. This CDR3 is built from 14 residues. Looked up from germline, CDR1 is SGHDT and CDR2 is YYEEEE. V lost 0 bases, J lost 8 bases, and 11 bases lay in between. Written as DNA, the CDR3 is TGTGCCAGCAGCTTGGAGACCCGGGGGGAAAAACTGTTTTTT. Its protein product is CASSLETRGEKLFF.